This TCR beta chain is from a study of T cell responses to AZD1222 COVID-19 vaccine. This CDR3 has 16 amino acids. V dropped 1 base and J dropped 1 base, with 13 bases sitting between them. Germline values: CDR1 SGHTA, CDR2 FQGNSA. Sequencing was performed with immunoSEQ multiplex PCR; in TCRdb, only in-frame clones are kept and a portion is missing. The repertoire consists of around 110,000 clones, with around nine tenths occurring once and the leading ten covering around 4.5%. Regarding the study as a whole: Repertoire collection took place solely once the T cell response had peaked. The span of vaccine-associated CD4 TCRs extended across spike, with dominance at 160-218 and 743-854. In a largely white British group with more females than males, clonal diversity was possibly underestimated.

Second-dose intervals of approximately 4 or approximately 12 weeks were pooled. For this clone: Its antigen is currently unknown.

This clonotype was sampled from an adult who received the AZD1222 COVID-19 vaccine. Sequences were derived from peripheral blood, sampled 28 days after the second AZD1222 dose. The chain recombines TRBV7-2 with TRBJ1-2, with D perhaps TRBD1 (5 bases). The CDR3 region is CASSLDGGERNYGYTF. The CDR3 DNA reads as TGTGCCAGCAGCTTAGATGGGGGGGAGCGTAACTATGGCTACACCTTC.